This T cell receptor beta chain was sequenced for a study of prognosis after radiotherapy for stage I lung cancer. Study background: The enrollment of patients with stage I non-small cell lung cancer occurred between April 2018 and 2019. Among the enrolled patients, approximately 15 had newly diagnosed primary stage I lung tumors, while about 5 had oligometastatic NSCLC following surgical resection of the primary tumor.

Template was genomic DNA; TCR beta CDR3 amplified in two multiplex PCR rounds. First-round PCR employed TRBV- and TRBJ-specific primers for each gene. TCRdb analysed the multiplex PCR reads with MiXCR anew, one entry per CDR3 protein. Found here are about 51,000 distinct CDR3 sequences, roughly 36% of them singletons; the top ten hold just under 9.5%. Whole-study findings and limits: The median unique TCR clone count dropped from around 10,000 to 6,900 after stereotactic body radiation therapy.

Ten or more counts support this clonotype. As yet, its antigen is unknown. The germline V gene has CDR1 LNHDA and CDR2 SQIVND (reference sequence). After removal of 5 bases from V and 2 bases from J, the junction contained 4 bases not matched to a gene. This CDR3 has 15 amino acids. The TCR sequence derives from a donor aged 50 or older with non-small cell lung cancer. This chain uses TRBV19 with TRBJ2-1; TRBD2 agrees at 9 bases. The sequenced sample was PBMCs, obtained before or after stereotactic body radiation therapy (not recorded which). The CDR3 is CASSASGAPYNEQFF. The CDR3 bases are TGTGCCAGTAGTGCTAGCGGGGCCCCCTACAATGAGCAGTTCTTC.